This T cell receptor beta chain was sequenced during a study of blood T cell repertoires in COVID-19. On the study more broadly: Sample material is recorded as cDNA or gDNA derived from T cells, B-cell-depleted T cells, or PBMCs.

Authors' data handling: Scientists estimated how many nucleated cells there were by amplifying reference gene primers. The data were produced by immunoSEQ multiplex PCR, yet TCRdb's version contains in-frame clones alone and is incomplete. Clone size and V and J calls were adopted from that table, with D and trimming inferred from the DNA. The repertoire holds around 230,000 clones, with just over 85% as singletons. Germline V lookup: CDR1 KGHSH, CDR2 LQKENI. J gave up 3 bases and V 3 bases, and 0 bases lay outside the gene matches. The CDR3 sequence is 15 residues long. The chain combines TRBV18 with TRBJ2-1, with 12 bases lining up with TRBD2. This TCR derives from a man aged 50 to 60 with COVID-19, enrolled during active disease. Sequenced input: peripheral blood. The CDR3 DNA follows: TGTGCCAGCTCACCGACTAGCGGGAGCTACAATGAGCAGTTCTTC. Translated, it gives CASSPTSGSYNEQFF.